This T cell receptor (beta chain) emerged from a study of control samples from healthy donors and cancer patients. TCRdb's table, derived via immunoSEQ multiplex PCR, lists solely in-frame clones and lacks some. Of about 89,000 clones in the sample, 85% to 90% were seen once. V gave up 4 bases and J gave up 1 base; unmatched junction bases: 1. This CDR3 region has 14 residues. Per the germline V gene, CDR1 is KGHSH and CDR2 is LQKENI. The V call is TRBV18, the J call TRBJ1-5, with 7 bases identical to TRBD1. This receptor was obtained from a woman aged 40 to 55 in good health. The sample comprised blood. CDR3 sequence: CASSRQGSNQPQHF. The CDR3, as DNA: TGTGCCAGCTCACGACAGGGCAGCAATCAGCCCCAGCATTTT.